What follows are 16 T cell receptor beta chains derived from one specimen sequenced in a study of human T cells and chemical hapten exposure. TCRdb ran MiXCR on the RACE reads and lists one entry per CDR3 protein. The profile shows more than 35,000 distinct CDR3 sequences, about 3.5% of them singletons. As to time point: healthy volunteer bleed at 6 weeks. Researchers extracted total RNA from unfractionated whole blood. Input material: whole blood. The receptors were sampled from a human donor in good health. Some clones in this sample may be carry-over from other donors' samples.

This clonotype was detected many times. The J gene is TRBJ1-2, the V gene TRBV29-1, with 7 bases fitting TRBD1. Germline CDR1 reads SQVTM; CDR2 reads ANQGSEA. J was trimmed by 4 bases and V by 6 bases; bases with no gene match: 5. This CDR3 contains 12 residues. The CDR3 coding sequence is TGCAGCGTCTCGACAGGGAGCTATGGCTACACCTTC. The encoded protein is CSVSTGSYGYTF.

The chain uses TRBV5-1 and TRBJ2-1, with 7 bases aligning to TRBD2. This CDR3 spans 16 amino acids. The germline CDR1 and CDR2 sequences are SGHRS and YFSETQ. V shed 2 bases, J shed 0 bases, and the junction held 5 bases outside the gene matches. The CDR3 spells CASSFSGLSSYNEQFF. The CDR3 DNA reads as TGCGCCAGCAGCTTTAGCGGGTTGAGCTCCTACAATGAGCAGTTCTTC.

This clonotype was counted ten times or more. V and J are TRBV29-1 and TRBJ2-7, with D unresolved. Trimming left V 4 bases short and J 0 bases short, with 13 bases between. Germline V gives CDR1 SQVTM, CDR2 ANQGSEA. CDR3 length: 14 amino acids. The CDR3 here is CSVGARRSSYEQYF. The CDR3 nucleotides read TGCAGCGTTGGCGCCAGGCGGAGCTCCTACGAGCAGTACTTC.

This clonotype was recorded at least ten times. The J gene is TRBJ2-5, the V gene TRBV7-9; tentative D call: TRBD2 (5 bases). Germline CDR1 SEHNR, CDR2 FQNEAQ (reference sequence). The CDR3 runs to 14 residues. The V and J ends lost 5 bases and 2 bases respectively, with 12 bases between them. The CDR3 DNA is TGTGCCAGCAGCAAAGCGAGGGTACAAGAGACCCAGTACTTC. It encodes CASSKARVQETQYF.

This clonotype was detected many times. This chain joins TRBV29-1 and TRBJ1-1; the D gene is possibly TRBD1 (5 bases). V lost 7 bases, J lost 4 bases, and 13 bases lay in between. The CDR3 loop spans 12 amino acids. The V gene's germline CDR1 is SQVTM and CDR2 ANQGSEA. CDR3 sequence (DNA): TGCAGCGCCAAGCAGGGTAGCACTGAAGCTTTCTTT. Amino acid sequence: CSAKQGSTEAFF.

This clonotype was recorded a few times. The CDR3: CASSNQMAFDEQFF. CDR3 DNA sequence: TGTGCCAGCAGCAATCAAATGGCCTTCGATGAGCAGTTCTTC. The chain uses TRBV21-1 and TRBJ2-1. TRBV21-1 represents a pseudogene. CDR3 length: 14 amino acids.

This clonotype has a count of ten or more. This rearrangement joins TRBV4-2 to TRBJ2-1, with 9 positions matching TRBD2. The CDR3 contains 16 residues. The V gene's germline CDR1 is LGHNA and CDR2 YNFKEQ. Trimming cost V 3 bases and J 4 bases; bases outside gene matches: 7. The CDR3 loop reads CASSQETSGFYNEQFF. The CDR3 DNA sequence: TGTGCCAGCAGCCAGGAGACTAGCGGTTTTTACAATGAGCAGTTCTTC.

There are many counts of this clonotype. This chain links TRBV14 with TRBJ2-1; D is uncertain. V lost 1 base, J lost 1 base, and 14 bases lay in between. The CDR3 runs 17 residues. Per the germline V gene, CDR1 is SGHDN and CDR2 is FVKESK. The CDR3: CASSQGPVRTSYNEQFF. In DNA, the CDR3 is TGTGCCAGCAGCCAAGGCCCCGTAAGGACGTCCTACAATGAGCAGTTCTTC.

A word on this clonotype: This may be a read error: a much more frequent sequence differs by one nucleotide. This chain connects TRBV28 to TRBJ1-1; D is possibly TRBD1 (6 bases). Looked up from germline, CDR1 is MDHEN and CDR2 is SYDVKM. The ends were cut back, 8 bases at V and 8 bases at J, with 18 bases in the middle. The CDR3 is 13 residues long. The CDR3 protein is CASGYSGTREAFF. CDR3 nucleotides: TGTGCCAGCGGGTATTCCGGGACACGAGAAGCTTTCTTT.

This clonotype occurred many times. The chain uses TRBV29-1 and TRBJ2-1, with no clear D. Germline CDR1 and CDR2: SQVTM and ANQGSEA. V was shortened by 4 bases and J by 0 bases, with 10 bases between the two germline ends. The CDR3 contains 14 residues. The DNA of the CDR3 is TGCAGCGTTGCGATCGGTAGCTCCTACAATGAGCAGTTCTTC. Encoded protein: CSVAIGSSYNEQFF.

At least ten counts were recorded for this clonotype. The rearrangement uses TRBV29-1 and TRBJ1-3, with TRBD1 as a possible D gene (6 bases). This CDR3 is built from 16 residues. The V and J ends lost 5 bases and 1 base respectively, with 18 bases between them. Germline CDR1 SQVTM, CDR2 ANQGSEA. The CDR3 protein is CSVRGNRDRSGNTIYF. DNA for the CDR3: TGCAGCGTTCGCGGGAACAGGGATCGGTCTGGAAACACCATATATTTT.

This clonotype came up many times. V and J are TRBV4-1 and TRBJ2-7, with D possibly matching TRBD2 (5 bases). Trimming cost V 2 bases and J 4 bases, with 6 bases left between them. This CDR3 region has 12 residues. Per germline, CDR1 MGHRA and CDR2 YSYEKL. The CDR3 protein is CASSQSGYEQYF. CDR3 nucleotide sequence: TGCGCCAGCAGCCAATCGGGGTACGAGCAGTACTTC.

This clonotype turned up a few times. The V call is TRBV7-9, the J call TRBJ2-1, with D possibly being TRBD2 (6 bases). V was trimmed by 0 bases and J by 8 bases, leaving 11 bases between them. This CDR3 has 14 amino acids. The germline CDR1 and CDR2 sequences are SEHNR and FQNEAQ (reference sequence). The CDR3 DNA is TGTGCCAGCAGCTTAGCGGGAGGCCAAGATGAGCAGTTCTTC. Residues: CASSLAGGQDEQFF.

This clonotype was counted a few times. This chain connects TRBV5-5 to TRBJ2-2; D remains unclear. Germline V lookup: CDR1 SGHKS, CDR2 YYEKEE (reference sequence). V lost 1 base, J lost 1 base, and 8 bases lay in between. This CDR3 is built from 15 residues. The CDR3 spells CASSLSGQNTGELFF. In DNA, the CDR3 is TGTGCCAGCAGCTTGTCAGGCCAGAACACCGGGGAGCTGTTTTTT.

This clonotype was detected many times. This sequence joins TRBV6-6 and TRBJ2-3, with 9 bases lining up with TRBD2. J lost 0 bases, V lost 2 bases, and 3 bases had no gene match. The germline CDR1 and CDR2 sequences are MNHNY and SVGAGI (reference sequence). The CDR3 is made up of 16 amino acids. The CDR3 here is CASSYTTSGSTDTQYF. CDR3 bases: TGTGCCAGCAGTTACACTACTAGCGGGAGCACAGATACGCAGTATTTT.

This clonotype was counted at least ten times. This chain connects TRBV7-8 to TRBJ2-3; possible D gene TRBD1, 6 bases. The length of the CDR3 is 18 residues. Germline V gives CDR1 SGHVS, CDR2 FQNEAQ. V lost 4 bases and J 1 base, leaving 21 bases between the germline ends. As DNA, the CDR3 is TGTGCCAGCAGCTGGGGCCGGTCAGGGGAGTTGGGCACAGATACGCAGTATTTT. It is translated as CASSWGRSGELGTDTQYF.